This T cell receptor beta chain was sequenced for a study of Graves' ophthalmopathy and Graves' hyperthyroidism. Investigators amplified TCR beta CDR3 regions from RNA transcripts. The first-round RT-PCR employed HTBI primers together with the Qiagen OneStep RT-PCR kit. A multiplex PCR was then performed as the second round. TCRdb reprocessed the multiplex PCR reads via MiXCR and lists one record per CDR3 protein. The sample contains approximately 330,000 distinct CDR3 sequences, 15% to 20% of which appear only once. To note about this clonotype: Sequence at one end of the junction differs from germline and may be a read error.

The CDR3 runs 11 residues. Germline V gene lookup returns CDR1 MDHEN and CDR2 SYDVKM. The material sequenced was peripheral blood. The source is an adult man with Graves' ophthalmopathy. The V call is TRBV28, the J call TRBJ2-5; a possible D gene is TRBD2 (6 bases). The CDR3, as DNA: TGTGCCAGTTCCGGACTATCAGTTTCTTTTTTC. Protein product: CASSGLSVSFF.